The source of this T cell receptor beta chain is a study of T cell changes during pregnancy in multiple sclerosis (dated by TCRdb to 2018 to 2020). Describing the broader study: In women with multiple sclerosis, the researchers looked at how the T cell repertoire shifted as pregnancy progressed.

At the junction V is shortened by 5 bases and J by 6 bases; bases outside the gene matches: 7. The germline V gene (reference sequence) specifies SEHNR as CDR1 and FQNEAQ as CDR2. The CDR3 numbers 14 residues from cysteine through phenylalanine. CDR3 DNA is the only sequence kept; it has 42 bases, read in frame from the first base. The library was built by means of the immunoSEQ multiplex PCR assay. TCRdb stores this immuneACCESS table with in-frame sequences only. Part of the clones is absent; in the studies checked, under half of the shortfall reflects unresolved V genes, and no reason is known for the rest. The sample table holds some 110,000 clones, of which around 93% were seen once. Approximately 1.6% of the sample comes from the top ten. Comments on this clone: Its recognized antigen is unknown. Nothing much larger sits one base from this clone, and base qualities are not available.

The receptor chain draws on TRBV7-9 and TRBJ2-3; TRBD1 agrees with 8 junctional bases. The sequence came from a female donor with multiple sclerosis, enrolled in a pregnancy study. The source was peripheral blood, collected after pregnancy. CDR3 reads: CASSLGTGWDTQYF. The DNA is as follows: TGTGCCAGCAGCCTCGGGACAGGATGGGATACGCAGTATTTT. The entire variable domain, with the stretches around the CDR3 drawn from the reference TRBV7-9 and TRBJ2-3 proteins, is DTGVSQNPRHKITKRGQNVTFRCDPISEHNRLYWYRQTLGQGPEFLTYFQNEAQLEKSRLLSDRFSAERPKGSFSTLEIQRTEQGDSAMYLCASSLGTGWDTQYFGPGTRLTVL.